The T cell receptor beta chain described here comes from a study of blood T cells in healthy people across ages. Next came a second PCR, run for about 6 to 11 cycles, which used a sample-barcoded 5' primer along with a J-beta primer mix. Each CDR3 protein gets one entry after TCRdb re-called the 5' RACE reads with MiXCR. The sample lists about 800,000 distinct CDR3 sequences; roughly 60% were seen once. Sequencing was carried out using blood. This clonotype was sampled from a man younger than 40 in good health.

CDR3 amino acids: CASSRQGVRLDTQYF. In DNA, the CDR3 is TGTGCCAGCAGCCGACAGGGGGTCCGTCTAGATACGCAGTATTTT. The chain is built from TRBV11-2 and TRBJ2-3, with 9 bases fitting TRBD1. CDR1 and CDR2 from the germline V gene are SGHAT and FQNNGV. CDR3 length: 15 amino acids. V was pared by 5 bases and J by 5 bases, with 8 bases of the junction left unmatched.